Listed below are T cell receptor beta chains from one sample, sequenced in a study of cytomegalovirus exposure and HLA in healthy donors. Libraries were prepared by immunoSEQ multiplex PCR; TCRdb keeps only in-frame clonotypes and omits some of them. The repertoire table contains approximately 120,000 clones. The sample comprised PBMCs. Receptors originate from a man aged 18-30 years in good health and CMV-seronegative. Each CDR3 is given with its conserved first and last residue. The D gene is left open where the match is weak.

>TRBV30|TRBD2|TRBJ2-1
TGTGCCTGGAGTGTTACCGGGACTAGCGGCTACAATGAGCAGTTCTTC
CAWSVTGTSGYNEQFF
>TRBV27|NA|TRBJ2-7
TGTGCCAGCAGTTTTGCGGGGGCCCGAACCTACGAGCAGTACTTC
CASSFAGARTYEQYF
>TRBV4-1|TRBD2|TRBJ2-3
TGCGCCAGCAGGGGGACTAGCGGGAGTGAAACGCAGTATTTT
CASRGTSGSETQYF
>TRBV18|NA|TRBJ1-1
TGTGCCAGCTCACCACCCAGTAACACTGAAGCTTTCTTT
CASSPPSNTEAFF
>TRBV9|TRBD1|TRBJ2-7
TGTGCCAGCAGCCTAGGGGGCCCGTTGGACGAGCAGTACTTC
CASSLGGPLDEQYF
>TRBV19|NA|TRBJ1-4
TGTGCCAGTAGTCCTAGGAGGGGCAATGAAAAACTGTTTTTT
CASSPRRGNEKLFF
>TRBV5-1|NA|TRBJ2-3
TGCGCCAGCAGCTTGGGTGGACAGGGAGGGGATACGCAGTATTTT
CASSLGGQGGDTQYF
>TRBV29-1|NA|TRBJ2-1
TGCAGCGTTGAACTCCCTAGCTCCTACAATGAGCAGTTCTTC
CSVELPSSYNEQFF
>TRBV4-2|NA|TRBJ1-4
TGTGCCAGCAGCCAAGTTAAGGGGGTAGCAACTAATGAAAAACTGTTTTTT
CASSQVKGVATNEKLFF
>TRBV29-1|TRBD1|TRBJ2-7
TGCAGCGTCACGGTGACAGGGGGCTACGAGCAGTACTTC
CSVTVTGGYEQYF
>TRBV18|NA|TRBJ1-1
TGTGCCAGCTCACCCTTCCGGGGGGTGGGGGACACTGAAGCTTTCTTT
CASSPFRGVGDTEAFF
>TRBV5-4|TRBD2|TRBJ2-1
TGTGCCAGCAGCACCTCGGGGGGGAGTTGGTACAATGAGCAGTTCTTC
CASSTSGGSWYNEQFF
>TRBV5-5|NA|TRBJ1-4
TGTGCCAGCACTGCGAGGGGCGCGGGGAATGAAAAACTGTTTTTT
CASTARGAGNEKLFF
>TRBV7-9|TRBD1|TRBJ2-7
TGTGCCAGCAGCCTTCCGGGACAGGGACTTTACGAGCAGTACTTC
CASSLPGQGLYEQYF
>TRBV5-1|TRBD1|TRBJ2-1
TGCGCCAGCGCAACCGGGACAGGTGACAACAATGAGCAGTTCTTC
CASATGTGDNNEQFF
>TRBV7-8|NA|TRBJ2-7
TGTGCCAGCAGCTCTCGTGGCGGGCAGGCGATCGTCCAGCAGTACTTC
CASSSRGGQAIVQQYF
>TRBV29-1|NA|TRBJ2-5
TGCAGCGTCGCCCCGACAGGCTTGAGAGAGACCCAGTACTTC
CSVAPTGLRETQYF
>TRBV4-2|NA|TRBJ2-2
TGTGCCAGCAGCCGAGGTCTCGCGACCGGGGAGCTGTTTTTT
CASSRGLATGELFF
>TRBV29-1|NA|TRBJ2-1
TGCAGCCATGGGGTCCGGGGGAATGAGCAGTTCTTC
CSHGVRGNEQFF
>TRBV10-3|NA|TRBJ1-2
TGTGCCATCAGTGAGTCGGGCAGGACTAACTATGGCTACACCTTC
CAISESGRTNYGYTF
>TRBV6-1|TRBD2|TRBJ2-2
TGTGCCAGCAGTGGACTAGCGGGAGTAGCAGGGGAGCTGTTTTTT
CASSGLAGVAGELFF
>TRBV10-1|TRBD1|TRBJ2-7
TGCGCCAGCAGTGAGTCACGGACAGGGTCCGAGCAGTACTTC
CASSESRTGSEQYF
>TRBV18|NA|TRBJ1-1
TGTGCCAGCTCACCCGACAGGTCTGGGACTAATGAAGCTTTCTTT
CASSPDRSGTNEAFF
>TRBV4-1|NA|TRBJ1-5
TGCGCCAGCAGTGGACTGGGCGGTCAGCCCCAGCATTTT
CASSGLGGQPQHF
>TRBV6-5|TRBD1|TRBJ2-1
TGTGCCAGCAGTTATGGGACAGGGGACTACAATGAGCAGTTCTTC
CASSYGTGDYNEQFF
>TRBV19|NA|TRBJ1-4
TGTGCCAGTAGTACCGGGACCGACAGGTGGGATGAAAAACTGTTTTTT
CASSTGTDRWDEKLFF
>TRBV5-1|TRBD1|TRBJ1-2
TGCGCCAGCAGCTTACTTGACAGGGGGGGGACTGGCTACACCTTC
CASSLLDRGGTGYTF
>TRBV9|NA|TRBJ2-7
TGTGCCAGCAGCCCCTCTGTTGGGCGCGAGCAGTACTTC
CASSPSVGREQYF